These 26 T cell receptor beta chains share one sample of origin, sequenced in a study of identical twins. TCRdb fed the 5' RACE reads into MiXCR, producing one record per CDR3 protein. The data hold more than 250,000 distinct CDR3 sequences, with about 8.3% observed a single time. The sample was also linked to a second study, of yellow fever vaccine responses in identical twins.

The sequenced sample was memory (CD45RO+) T cells sorted from blood. These receptors were obtained from a woman under 30 in good health.

This clonotype showed up many times. J is TRBJ1-1 and V is TRBV19, with D maybe TRBD1 (5 bases). Germline CDR1 is LNHDA and CDR2 is SQIVND (reference sequence). With 3 bases removed from V and 5 bases from J, the gap between germline ends came to 19 bases. CDR3 length: 16 residues. CDR3: CASSMKSGGRGTEAFF. CDR3 in DNA: TGTGCCAGTAGTATGAAATCTGGGGGAAGGGGAACTGAAGCTTTCTTT. Full variable domain (missing parts from reference TRBV19 and TRBJ1-1): DGGITQSPKYLFRKEGQNVTLSCEQNLNHDAMYWYRQDPGQGLRLIYYSQIVNDFQKGDIAEGYSVSREKKESFPLTVTSAQKNPTAFYLCASSMKSGGRGTEAFFGQGTRLTVV.

The sample holds many counts of this clonotype. The J gene is TRBJ1-5, the V gene TRBV12-3 or TRBV12-4; tentative D call: TRBD1 (5 bases). With 3 bases removed from V and 0 bases from J, the gap between germline ends came to 9 bases. The CDR3 has 15 residues. CDR3 amino acids: CASSLPGGSNQPQHF. CDR3 nucleotides: TGTGCCAGCAGTTTGCCCGGGGGTAGCAATCAGCCCCAGCATTTT.

This clonotype was seen repeatedly, ten times or more. In DNA form, the CDR3 reads TGTGCCAGCAGCTTCTACGCGGGGCGGCTATTCTTC. It translates to CASSFYAGRLFF. The V gene is TRBV7-6, the J gene TRBJ2-1, with D perhaps TRBD2 (6 bases). Deletions cut 3 bases from V and 16 bases from J, with 16 bases between. The germline V gene encodes CDR1 SGHVS and CDR2 FNYEAQ. This CDR3 comprises 12 residues. Looking up the rest from reference TRBV7-6 and TRBJ2-1 gives the full variable domain: GAGVSQSPRYKVTKRGQDVALRCDPISGHVSLYWYRQALGQGPEFLTYFNYEAQQDKSGLPNDRFSAERPEGSISTLTIQRTEQRDSAMYRCASSFYAGRLFFGPGTRLTVL.

This clonotype was observed many times. The genes are TRBV5-1 and TRBJ2-5; a possible D gene is TRBD2 (6 bases). The germline V and J ends were trimmed by 4 bases and 5 bases, with 15 bases remaining between them. CDR3 length: 14 amino acids. Germline assignment: CDR1 SGHRS and CDR2 YFSETQ. The CDR3 DNA is TGCGCCAGCAGCGCGGGACTTATAGGGGAGACCCAGTACTTC. As protein: CASSAGLIGETQYF.

The V gene is TRBV2, the J gene TRBJ2-5; 11 positions agree with TRBD1. The CDR3 runs to 15 residues. The ends lost 8 bases at V and 5 bases at J; junction bases unmatched: 10. Germline V gene lookup returns CDR1 SNHLY and CDR2 FYNNEI. For the CDR3, the DNA is TGTGCCAGCCTCCGGGACAGGGGGAAATTGGAGACCCAGTACTTC. Amino acids: CASLRDRGKLETQYF. The complete variable domain, with remaining parts taken from reference TRBV2 and TRBJ2-5, reads EPEVTQTPSHQVTQMGQEVILRCVPISNHLYFYWYRQILGQKVEFLVSFYNNEISEKSEIFDDQFSVERPDGSNFTLKIRSTKLEDSAMYFCASLRDRGKLETQYFGPGTRLLVL.

This clonotype was observed at least ten times. The rearrangement links TRBV4-2 to TRBJ2-4; 7 bases agree with TRBD2. The CDR3 sequence is 17 residues long. CDR1 is LGHNA, CDR2 YNFKEQ, per germline. With 0 bases clipped from V and 8 bases from J, the junction kept 13 bases outside the gene matches. The DNA of the CDR3 is TGTGCCAGCAGCCAAGACAGGGCTAGCGGTAATTGGGACATTCAGTACTTC. It yields the protein CASSQDRASGNWDIQYF.

Only a few counts were recorded for this clonotype. V and J are TRBV9 and TRBJ2-1; 8 bases match TRBD1. The length of the CDR3 is 15 residues. V lost 1 base to trimming and J lost 0 bases; unmatched junction nucleotides: 0. Looked up from germline, CDR1 is SGDLS and CDR2 is YYNGEE. As DNA, the CDR3 is TGTGCCAGCAGCGTACAGGGGGCCTCCTACAATGAGCAGTTCTTC. Translating it yields CASSVQGASYNEQFF.

A few counts support this clonotype. The chain couples TRBV5-1 to TRBJ2-1; D is ambiguous. This CDR3 region has 15 residues. V was shortened by 1 base and J by 1 base, with 9 bases between the two germline ends. Germline CDR1 is SGHRS and CDR2 is YFSETQ. The CDR3 region is CASSLRAGSYNEQFF. CDR3 coding DNA: TGCGCCAGCAGCTTGCGAGCCGGTTCCTACAATGAGCAGTTCTTC.

In this sample, this clonotype turned up many times. The CDR3 DNA sequence: TGTGCCAGCAGCTTAGAAACGACAGGCAGGACTGAAGCTTTCTTT. Amino acids: CASSLETTGRTEAFF. The gene calls are TRBV7-3 and TRBJ1-1, with D tentatively TRBD1 (6 bases). The CDR3 length is 15 residues. CDR1 is SGHTA, CDR2 FQGTGA, per germline. Trimming removed 2 bases from V and 5 bases from J, with 15 bases in between.

This clonotype has a count of ten or more. The V and J genes are TRBV14 and TRBJ2-5; unclear D gene. This CDR3 contains 13 residues. Trimming removed 1 base at V and 5 bases at J, with 8 bases between. The germline V gene has CDR1 SGHDN and CDR2 FVKESK. CDR3 sequence (DNA): TGTGCCAGCAGCCAAGCTCCGTTGGAGACCCAGTACTTC. It specifies CASSQAPLETQYF.

This clonotype showed up many times. This chain connects TRBV4-2 to TRBJ2-1; D unresolved. V was trimmed by 0 bases and J by 0 bases, leaving 9 bases between them. The CDR3 length is 16 residues. The V gene's germline CDR1 is LGHNA and CDR2 YNFKEQ. Here the CDR3 DNA reads TGTGCCAGCAGCCAAGATTCCAGGAGCTCCTACAATGAGCAGTTCTTC. This codes for CASSQDSRSSYNEQFF.

This clonotype was observed a few times. V and J are TRBV18 and TRBJ2-3; 10 nucleotides align to TRBD2. CDR1 and CDR2 from the germline V gene are KGHSH and LQKENI. V was pared by 3 bases and J by 2 bases, with 11 bases of the junction left unmatched. The CDR3 loop spans 18 amino acids. The CDR3 sequence is CASSPTRGLAELTDTQYF. In DNA, the CDR3 is TGTGCCAGCTCACCCACCAGAGGACTAGCGGAACTCACAGATACGCAGTATTTT. Filled out from reference TRBV18 and TRBJ2-3, the complete variable domain reads NAGVMQNPRHLVRRRGQEARLRCSPMKGHSHVYWYRQLPEEGLKFMVYLQKENIIDESGMPKERFSAEFPKEGPSILRIQQVVRGDSAAYFCASSPTRGLAELTDTQYFGPGTRLTVL.

This clonotype was seen at least ten times. V usage is TRBV11-2 and J usage is TRBJ1-2; D is perhaps TRBD1 (5 bases). The CDR3 covers 15 residues. V lost 1 base and J lost 0, with 9 bases in between. Germline CDR1 SGHAT, CDR2 FQNNGV. CDR3: CASSLAGGANYGYTF. Written as DNA, the CDR3 is TGTGCCAGCAGCTTAGCCGGGGGAGCTAACTATGGCTACACCTTC.

CDR3 in amino acids: CSARVAQGNSPLHF. The CDR3 DNA reads as TGCAGTGCTAGAGTCGCACAGGGGAATTCACCCCTCCACTTT. This chain connects TRBV20-1 to TRBJ1-6; 7 positions agree with TRBD1. The CDR3 extends over 14 amino acids. The germline V gene encodes CDR1 DFQATT and CDR2 SNEGSKA (reference sequence). Trimming at V came to 1 base and at J to 7 bases, leaving 4 bases not matched to a gene.

This clonotype was picked up many times. The chain carries TRBV24-1 and TRBJ2-3; tentatively, D is TRBD1 (6 bases). CDR1 is KGHDR, CDR2 SFDVKD, per germline. CDR3 length: 16 amino acids. Trimming removed 3 bases at V and 0 bases at J, with 12 bases between. CDR3 DNA sequence: TGTGCCACCAGTGATCTGACAGGCGCTAGCACAGATACGCAGTATTTT. This translates into CATSDLTGASTDTQYF.

The table lists this clonotype with many counts. The chain uses TRBV25-1 and TRBJ2-1, with 7 bases matching TRBD1. The CDR3 loop spans 12 amino acids. The V segment lost 8 bases and the J segment 9 bases; nucleotides outside the gene matches: 7. CDR1 is MGHDK and CDR2 is SYGVNS in the germline V gene. The CDR3 here is CASWDQGVEQFF. The CDR3 DNA sequence: TGTGCCAGCTGGGACCAGGGGGTTGAGCAGTTCTTC.

This chain connects TRBV5-1 to TRBJ1-5; TRBD1 agrees at 9 bases. V lost 4 bases to trimming and J lost 3 bases; unmatched junction nucleotides: 2. This CDR3 is 14 amino acids long. CDR1 and CDR2 (germline): SGHRS, YFSETQ. CDR3 DNA: TGCGCCAGCAGCAGGACAGGGGACAATCAGCCCCAGCATTTT. Translated, it gives CASSRTGDNQPQHF.

This clonotype came up a few times. The rearrangement uses TRBV6-1 and TRBJ2-3; TRBD2 aligns across 7 bases. J lost 3 bases, V lost 10 bases, and 16 bases had no gene match. CDR3 length: 16 amino acids. Germline CDR1 reads MNHNS; CDR2 reads SASEGT. The CDR3 loop reads CATRPRAGVGTDTQYF. The DNA for the CDR3 is TGTGCCACACGTCCGAGGGCGGGAGTAGGGACAGATACGCAGTATTTT.

The J gene is TRBJ2-1, the V gene TRBV11-3; the match to TRBD2 covers 12 bases. The V gene's germline CDR1 is SGHNT and CDR2 YENEEA. V shed 5 bases and J 9 bases; nucleotides not matched to a gene: 11. The CDR3 contains 16 residues. The CDR3 sequence: CASSPPSSGRASEQFF. The CDR3 DNA reads TGTGCCAGCAGCCCACCCTCTAGCGGGAGGGCCTCTGAGCAGTTCTTC.

This clonotype was detected many times. The chain uses TRBV29-1 and TRBJ2-3, with D possibly matching TRBD2 (6 bases). This CDR3 region has 13 residues. Trimming removed 7 bases from V and 4 bases from J, with 15 bases in between. CDR1 is SQVTM and CDR2 is ANQGSEA in the germline V gene. The DNA for the CDR3 is TGCAGCGGCGGGGAAATGGGATCAGATACGCAGTATTTT. It is translated as CSGGEMGSDTQYF.

This clonotype was seen more than once but under ten times. The chain carries TRBV29-1 and TRBJ2-6; tentative D call: TRBD1 (5 bases). Germline CDR1 SQVTM, CDR2 ANQGSEA. CDR3 length equals 17 residues. The germline V and J ends were trimmed by 7 bases and 0 bases, with 19 bases remaining between them. CDR3 sequence reads: CSAAHRSPYSGANVLTF. The CDR3 nucleotides read TGCAGCGCTGCCCACAGGAGCCCCTACTCTGGGGCCAACGTCCTGACTTTC.

Concerning this clonotype itself: The junction does not match germline at one end; this may be a read error. CDR3 in amino acids: CASNLSGGIGEKLFF. As DNA, the CDR3 is TGTGCCAGCAATTTATCTGGGGGAATCGGTGAAAAACTGTTTTTT. The chain joins TRBV27 to TRBJ1-4; D perhaps matches TRBD1 (5 bases). In germline, CDR1 is MNHEY, CDR2 SMNVEV (reference sequence). The CDR3 sequence is 15 residues long.

This clonotype was detected a few times. The genes are TRBV28 and TRBJ2-7; unclear D gene. The CDR3 extends over 16 amino acids. V lost 5 bases and J 3 bases, leaving 20 bases between the germline ends. The V gene's germline CDR1 is MDHEN and CDR2 SYDVKM. Here the CDR3 reads CASSPPSTSPLYEQYF. CDR3 sequence (DNA): TGTGCCAGCAGTCCCCCCTCGACCAGCCCCCTCTACGAGCAGTACTTC.

V usage is TRBV5-1 and J usage is TRBJ1-2; D is unresolved. The CDR3 is 13 amino acids. Germline V gene lookup returns CDR1 SGHRS and CDR2 YFSETQ. Trimming took 0 bases from V and 8 from J, leaving 11 bases between them. CDR3: CASSLGSGGGYTF. The CDR3 bases are TGCGCCAGCAGCTTGGGGTCAGGTGGCGGCTACACCTTC. Combining the CDR3 with reference TRBV5-1 and TRBJ1-2 gives the whole variable domain KAGVTQTPRYLIKTRGQQVTLSCSPISGHRSVSWYQQTPGQGLQFLFEYFSETQRNKGNFPGRFSGRQFSNSRSEMNVSTLELGDSALYLCASSLGSGGGYTFGSGTRLTVV.

This clonotype came up many times. This sequence joins TRBV28 and TRBJ2-2; D is undetermined. The CDR3 is 13 amino acids. V gave up 7 bases and J gave up 1 base, with 7 bases separating them. Germline-derived CDR1 and CDR2 are MDHEN and SYDVKM. The CDR3 loop is CASNWGNTGELFF. The CDR3 DNA sequence: TGTGCCAGCAACTGGGGGAACACCGGGGAGCTGTTTTTT.

This clonotype was counted at least ten times. The CDR3 protein is CASRRTGNEQFF. The CDR3 nucleotides are TGTGCCAGCAGACGGACAGGCAATGAGCAGTTCTTC. The V and J genes are TRBV27 and TRBJ2-1; 7 nucleotides agree with TRBD1. V shed 6 bases and J 6 bases; nucleotides not matched to a gene: 2. Germline V gene data show CDR1 as MNHEY and CDR2 as SMNVEV (reference sequence). The CDR3 length is 12 residues.